This T cell receptor beta chain was recovered during a study of T cell responses to AZD1222 COVID-19 vaccine. The V end lost 5 bases, the J end lost 7 bases, and 17 bases lay between the germline ends. Looked up from germline, CDR1 is SGHAT and CDR2 is FQDESV (reference sequence). This CDR3 is 14 amino acids long. TCRdb keeps only in-frame clones here, not all; method: immunoSEQ multiplex PCR. In the table there are about 170,000 clones, over 75% of which are singletons. On this clone itself: As yet, its antigen is unknown.

Study-wide results and limits: Seropositive at baseline were only six AZD1222 recipients. In a largely white British group with more females than males, clonal diversity was possibly underestimated.

The input for sequencing was peripheral blood, taken on day 0 of AZD1222 vaccination. The sequence came from an adult in good health. The chain carries TRBV11-1 and TRBJ1-1, with D possibly TRBD1 on 5 matching bases. This CDR3 is CASSLQWVGGEAFF. CDR3 in DNA: TGTGCCAGCAGCCTCCAATGGGTCGGGGGTGAAGCTTTCTTT.